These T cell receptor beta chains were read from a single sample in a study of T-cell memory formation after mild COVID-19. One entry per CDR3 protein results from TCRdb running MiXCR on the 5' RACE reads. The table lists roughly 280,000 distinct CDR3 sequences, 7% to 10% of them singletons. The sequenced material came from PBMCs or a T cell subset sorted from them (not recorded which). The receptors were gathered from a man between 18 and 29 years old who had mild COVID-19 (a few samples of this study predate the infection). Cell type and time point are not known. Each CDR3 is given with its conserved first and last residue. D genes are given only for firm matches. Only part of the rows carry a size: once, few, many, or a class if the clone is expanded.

CDR3 protein: CASSYAGYNQPQHF
CDR3 DNA: TGTGCCAGCAGTTACGCAGGGTACAATCAGCCCCAGCATTTT
clone size: few
V gene: TRBV6-2/TRBV6-3
J gene: TRBJ1-5
D gene: .

CDR3 protein: CASSEMTAAGGRTDTQYF
CDR3 DNA: TGTGCCAGCAGTGAAATGACGGCCGCGGGGGGGCGTACAGATACGCAGTATTTT
clone size: .
V gene: TRBV2
J gene: TRBJ2-3
D gene: TRBD2

CDR3 protein: CASSLATSGGSKTQYF
CDR3 DNA: TGTGCCAGCAGCTTAGCGACTAGCGGGGGGTCTAAGACCCAGTACTTC
clone size: many
V gene: TRBV7-2
J gene: TRBJ2-5
D gene: TRBD2

CDR3 protein: CASSAGRASRPGELFF
CDR3 DNA: TGTGCTAGCAGCGCCGGACGAGCCAGTCGCCCCGGGGAGCTGTTTTTT
clone size: .
V gene: TRBV7-7
J gene: TRBJ2-2
D gene: .

CDR3 protein: CASSVQEYNEQFF
CDR3 DNA: TGTGCCAGCAGTGTACAGGAATACAATGAGCAGTTCTTC
clone size: few
V gene: TRBV6-4
J gene: TRBJ2-1
D gene: .

CDR3 protein: CASSQPFRGIKFGYTF
CDR3 DNA: TGCGCCAGCAGCCAACCCTTTCGAGGAATTAAGTTTGGCTACACCTTC
clone size: .
V gene: TRBV4-1
J gene: TRBJ1-2
D gene: .

CDR3 protein: CASSGGQGSYNEQFF
CDR3 DNA: TGTGCCAGCAGTGGCGGACAGGGGTCCTACAATGAGCAGTTCTTC
clone size: .
V gene: TRBV6-4
J gene: TRBJ2-1
D gene: TRBD1

CDR3 protein: CASSPGGQGQGQPQHF
CDR3 DNA: TGTGCCAGCAGCCCCGGCGGACAGGGTCAGGGTCAGCCCCAGCATTTT
clone size: few
V gene: TRBV7-2
J gene: TRBJ1-5
D gene: TRBD1

CDR3 protein: CASSESPLAGGQKPQYF
CDR3 DNA: TGTGCCAGCTCGGAGTCCCCTCTAGCGGGGGGGCAAAAGCCGCAGTATTTT
clone size: few
V gene: TRBV6-2/TRBV6-3
J gene: TRBJ2-3
D gene: TRBD2

CDR3 protein: CASIISMSSRNTEAFF
CDR3 DNA: TGTGCCAGCATCATCAGTATGAGCAGCAGGAACACTGAAGCTTTCTTT
clone size: few
V gene: TRBV6-2/TRBV6-3
J gene: TRBJ1-1
D gene: .

CDR3 protein: CASSQDLDSSEKQYF
CDR3 DNA: TGTGCCAGCAGCCAAGATCTGGACAGCAGTGAGAAGCAGTACTTC
clone size: few
V gene: TRBV4-2
J gene: TRBJ2-7
D gene: .

CDR3 protein: CASSSHFGGSGELFF
CDR3 DNA: TGCGCCAGCAGCTCCCATTTTGGTGGCTCCGGGGAGCTGTTTTTT
clone size: .
V gene: TRBV4-3
J gene: TRBJ2-2
D gene: .

CDR3 protein: CSAPVTPERNTEAFF
CDR3 DNA: TGCAGTGCTCCTGTAACCCCCGAAAGGAACACTGAAGCTTTCTTT
clone size: .
V gene: TRBV20-1
J gene: TRBJ1-1
D gene: .

CDR3 protein: CATSRDSGLHF
CDR3 DNA: TGTGCCACCAGCAGAGACTCCGGCCTGCATTTT
clone size: .
V gene: TRBV15
J gene: TRBJ1-5
D gene: .

CDR3 protein: CSARDAGGASNEKLFF
CDR3 DNA: TGCAGTGCTAGAGATGCAGGGGGCGCGTCTAATGAAAAACTGTTTTTT
clone size: .
V gene: TRBV20-1
J gene: TRBJ1-4
D gene: TRBD1

CDR3 protein: CSAGTGRYEQYF
CDR3 DNA: TGCAGCGCTGGGACAGGTCGGTACGAGCAGTACTTC
clone size: few
V gene: TRBV29-1
J gene: TRBJ2-7
D gene: TRBD1

CDR3 protein: CSARDRQGWEKLFF
CDR3 DNA: TGCAGTGCTAGAGATCGTCAGGGGTGGGAAAAACTGTTTTTT
clone size: few
V gene: TRBV20-1
J gene: TRBJ1-4
D gene: .

CDR3 protein: CASSQLETDTQYF
CDR3 DNA: TGTGCCAGCAGTCAACTAGAGACAGATACGCAGTATTTT
clone size: .
V gene: TRBV11-2
J gene: TRBJ2-3
D gene: .

CDR3 protein: CASSLGGGDEQFF
CDR3 DNA: TGTGCCAGCAGCCTAGGAGGGGGCGATGAGCAGTTCTTC
clone size: .
V gene: TRBV7-2
J gene: TRBJ2-1
D gene: .

CDR3 protein: CASSQDRQAVAGYTF
CDR3 DNA: TGTGCCAGCAGCCAAGATCGGCAGGCAGTCGCTGGCTACACCTTC
clone size: .
V gene: TRBV4-2
J gene: TRBJ1-2
D gene: .

CDR3 protein: CASSDDRGDNEKLFF
CDR3 DNA: TGCGCCAGCAGCGACGACAGGGGCGATAATGAAAAACTGTTTTTT
clone size: .
V gene: TRBV5-1
J gene: TRBJ1-4
D gene: TRBD1

CDR3 protein: CASSSPGLALFEQYF
CDR3 DNA: TGTGCCAGCAGCTCCCCGGGACTAGCGTTGTTCGAGCAGTACTTC
clone size: few
V gene: TRBV7-8
J gene: TRBJ2-7
D gene: TRBD2

CDR3 protein: CASAGGANTGELFF
CDR3 DNA: TGTGCCAGCGCGGGGGGCGCGAACACCGGGGAGCTGTTTTTT
clone size: .
V gene: TRBV7-9
J gene: TRBJ2-2
D gene: TRBD2

CDR3 protein: CASSYSLGQQFF
CDR3 DNA: TGTGCCAGCAGTTACTCTTTAGGACAGCAGTTCTTC
clone size: few
V gene: TRBV6-2/TRBV6-3
J gene: TRBJ2-1
D gene: .

CDR3 protein: CASSYSGQPILQETQYF
CDR3 DNA: TGTGCCAGCAGTTACTCTGGACAGCCGATACTACAAGAGACCCAGTACTTC
clone size: .
V gene: TRBV6-5
J gene: TRBJ2-5
D gene: .

CDR3 protein: CASSLRDRGRTEAFF
CDR3 DNA: TGCGCCAGCAGCTTACGGGACAGGGGGCGAACTGAAGCTTTCTTT
clone size: .
V gene: TRBV5-1
J gene: TRBJ1-1
D gene: TRBD1

CDR3 protein: CASSHPPGRATRLGELFF
CDR3 DNA: TGCGCCAGCAGCCATCCCCCCGGACGGGCCACACGGCTGGGGGAGCTGTTTTTT
clone size: .
V gene: TRBV4-1
J gene: TRBJ2-2
D gene: .

CDR3 protein: CASSWPSGTALYEQYF
CDR3 DNA: TGTGCCAGCAGCTGGCCCTCCGGGACAGCCCTCTACGAGCAGTACTTC
clone size: few
V gene: TRBV7-9
J gene: TRBJ2-7
D gene: TRBD1

CDR3 protein: CASSLFLGELPSEQYF
CDR3 DNA: TGTGCCAGCAGTTTGTTTCTGGGGGAGCTCCCTTCCGAGCAGTACTTC
clone size: .
V gene: TRBV12-3/TRBV12-4
J gene: TRBJ2-7
D gene: .

CDR3 protein: CASSRSGGSAEQFF
CDR3 DNA: TGTGCCAGCAGCCGAAGCGGGGGGTCTGCTGAGCAGTTCTTC
clone size: few
V gene: TRBV7-6
J gene: TRBJ2-1
D gene: TRBD2

CDR3 protein: CASSSRGGHDEQFF
CDR3 DNA: TGTGCCAGTAGTTCGCGGGGGGGCCATGATGAGCAGTTCTTC
clone size: many
V gene: TRBV19
J gene: TRBJ2-1
D gene: TRBD2

CDR3 protein: CASSLEWYSNQPQHF
CDR3 DNA: TGTGCCAGCAGTTTAGAGTGGTACAGCAATCAGCCCCAGCATTTT
clone size: few
V gene: TRBV28
J gene: TRBJ1-5
D gene: .

CDR3 protein: CASSQDFLGGGRTGELFF
CDR3 DNA: TGTGCCAGCAGCCAAGATTTCCTCGGCGGGGGCCGGACCGGGGAGCTGTTTTTT
clone size: .
V gene: TRBV4-2
J gene: TRBJ2-2
D gene: .

CDR3 protein: CASSLFRVNTGELFF
CDR3 DNA: TGTGCCAGCAGTTTGTTCAGAGTAAACACCGGGGAGCTGTTTTTT
clone size: .
V gene: TRBV28
J gene: TRBJ2-2
D gene: .

CDR3 protein: CSGLAGETTEAFF
CDR3 DNA: TGCAGCGGCCTCGCGGGGGAGACCACTGAAGCTTTCTTT
clone size: few
V gene: TRBV29-1
J gene: TRBJ1-1
D gene: .

CDR3 protein: CASSLSQGQYNEQFF
CDR3 DNA: TGTGCCAGCAGCTTGTCGCAGGGTCAGTACAATGAGCAGTTCTTC
clone size: .
V gene: TRBV7-3
J gene: TRBJ2-1
D gene: .

CDR3 protein: CAIGNGDHTDTQYF
CDR3 DNA: TGTGCCATCGGCAATGGGGATCACACAGATACGCAGTATTTT
clone size: few
V gene: TRBV6-2/TRBV6-3
J gene: TRBJ2-3
D gene: .

CDR3 protein: CASSISEADRMF
CDR3 DNA: TGTGCCAGTAGTATCTCCGAGGCGGACAGAATGTTT
clone size: few
V gene: TRBV19
J gene: TRBJ2-3
D gene: .

CDR3 protein: CASSLVGGPVGEQFF
CDR3 DNA: TGCGCCAGCAGCTTGGTTGGAGGCCCTGTCGGTGAGCAGTTCTTC
clone size: few
V gene: TRBV5-1
J gene: TRBJ2-1
D gene: .

CDR3 protein: CASSYSIATIGYTF
CDR3 DNA: TGTGCCAGCAGTTACTCTATAGCGACGATTGGCTACACCTTC
clone size: few
V gene: TRBV6-5
J gene: TRBJ1-2
D gene: .

CDR3 protein: CASSQDREGTDTQYF
CDR3 DNA: TGTGCCAGCAGCCAGGACAGGGAGGGCACAGATACGCAGTATTTT
clone size: few
V gene: TRBV13
J gene: TRBJ2-3
D gene: TRBD1

CDR3 protein: CASSFDSNYEQFF
CDR3 DNA: TGTGCCAGCAGCTTCGACAGTAACTATGAGCAGTTCTTC
clone size: few
V gene: TRBV7-2
J gene: TRBJ2-1
D gene: .

CDR3 protein: CASRSGPQWDEQFF
CDR3 DNA: TGTGCCAGCAGGTCCGGGCCCCAGTGGGATGAGCAGTTCTTC
clone size: few
V gene: TRBV12-3/TRBV12-4
J gene: TRBJ2-1
D gene: .

CDR3 protein: CASSLTFDTEAFF
CDR3 DNA: TGTGCCAGCAGTTTGACCTTTGACACTGAAGCTTTCTTT
clone size: .
V gene: TRBV27
J gene: TRBJ1-1
D gene: .

CDR3 protein: CSASVWGGPGELFF
CDR3 DNA: TGCAGTGCTAGCGTGTGGGGGGGCCCCGGGGAGCTGTTTTTT
clone size: many
V gene: TRBV20-1
J gene: TRBJ2-2
D gene: .

CDR3 protein: CAISDRTSGGKETQYF
CDR3 DNA: TGTGCCATCAGTGATCGGACTAGCGGGGGTAAAGAGACCCAGTACTTC
clone size: .
V gene: TRBV10-3
J gene: TRBJ2-5
D gene: TRBD2

CDR3 protein: CASSSGTGERHTIYF
CDR3 DNA: TGTGCCAGCAGTTCCGGGACAGGGGAGAGGCACACCATATATTTT
clone size: few
V gene: TRBV28
J gene: TRBJ1-3
D gene: TRBD1

CDR3 protein: CASSFPKFDNQPQHF
CDR3 DNA: TGTGCCAGCAGTTTCCCGAAATTCGACAATCAGCCCCAGCATTTT
clone size: .
V gene: TRBV28
J gene: TRBJ1-5
D gene: .

CDR3 protein: CASSDGNYGYTF
CDR3 DNA: TGTGCCAGCAGCGACGGAAACTATGGCTACACCTTC
clone size: many
V gene: TRBV5-5
J gene: TRBJ1-2
D gene: .

CDR3 protein: CASRQAYTGELFF
CDR3 DNA: TGTGCCAGCAGACAGGCGTACACCGGGGAGCTGTTTTTT
clone size: many
V gene: TRBV7-2
J gene: TRBJ2-2
D gene: .

CDR3 protein: CASRNRVGQETQYF
CDR3 DNA: TGTGCCAGCAGGAACAGGGTAGGGCAAGAGACCCAGTACTTC
clone size: few
V gene: TRBV27
J gene: TRBJ2-5
D gene: .

CDR3 protein: CASQTNTEAFF
CDR3 DNA: TGTGCCAGCCAGACAAACACTGAAGCTTTCTTT
clone size: .
V gene: TRBV6-2/TRBV6-3
J gene: TRBJ1-1
D gene: .

CDR3 protein: CASSIVPGNTIYF
CDR3 DNA: TGCGCCAGCAGCATTGTCCCTGGAAACACCATATATTTT
clone size: few
V gene: TRBV5-1
J gene: TRBJ1-3
D gene: .

CDR3 protein: CASSLRTAANYGYTF
CDR3 DNA: TGTGCCAGCAGCCTTAGGACAGCGGCTAACTATGGCTACACCTTC
clone size: few
V gene: TRBV3-1
J gene: TRBJ1-2
D gene: .

CDR3 protein: CASSFMGLPRELFF
CDR3 DNA: TGTGCCAGCAGCTTTATGGGGTTGCCACGGGAGCTGTTTTTT
clone size: few
V gene: TRBV7-2
J gene: TRBJ2-2
D gene: .